Described below is a single T cell receptor (beta chain) sequence and its context. This clonotype was counted at least ten times. Its recognized antigen is unknown. Per-nucleotide qualities are absent, and no much larger clonotype sits a single base away. This sample is drawn from a study of T cells after yellow fever vaccination (dated by TCRdb to the late 2010s). Background for the entire study: The SMART-Seq v4 Ultra Low Input RNA kit was used to prepare libraries from fractions with low cell numbers. To follow T-cell clones before and after primary and booster YFV17D yellow fever vaccination, bulk TCR alpha and beta repertoires were sequenced over time. Blood was drawn at multiple timepoints before and after primary and secondary immunization, with bulk PBMC replicates and cell subsets isolated. The cohort comprised two healthy male donors, one aged 18 to 29 and one aged 30 to 40 years.

The germline V and J ends show losses of 0 bases and 0 bases respectively, and no gene match explains 1 base of the junction. Based on the germline V gene, the CDR1 and CDR2 sequences are SGHRS and YFSETQ. The CDR3 measures 16 amino acids from cysteine to phenylalanine. Only the CDR3 portion is preserved as DNA: 48 bases, with reading frame beginning at the first base. The treatment or condition label, read with the paper, signifies: live attenuated yellow fever vaccine strain. At each blood-draw timepoint, two biological replicates of bulk PBMCs were collected. A standard Ficoll-Paque protocol was used to isolate PBMCs from peripheral blood. TriZol was used to extract RNA from bulk PBMCs, CD4 and CD8 fractions, and dextramer-positive and dextramer-negative fractions. The full study reports these points: The study included only a couple of donors, which limits how far the findings can be generalized. After the booster, most of the clones that had expanded following primary vaccination were detected again (approximately 96% of CD4 and around 90% of CD8), which suggests that memory was broadly maintained. Computational filtering was required because FACS-sorted repertoires could contain abundant contaminating clonotypes from the bulk population. The secondary T-cell response was found to be weaker but faster than the primary response, with a peak reached on day 5 rather than on day 15. A small fraction of clonotypes appeared in both the CD4 and CD8 compartments, likely as a result of convergent recombination.

TCR cDNA was synthesized by 5'RACE template switching, which introduced a universal primer site and unique molecular identifiers. Priming of cDNA synthesis was performed from both the TCR alpha and TCR beta constant segments. Library amplification used two PCR steps, and the second PCR step added sample barcodes and sequencing adapters. Sequencing of libraries was done on Illumina HiSeq 2500 (2x100 bp) or NovaSeq (2x150 bp). The authors' analysis ran thus. Demultiplexing of reads and collapsing into UMI consensus sequences were performed with MIGEC, and V(D)J alignment was carried out with MiXCR. Clonotypes responding to the vaccine were identified with edgeR on replicate PBMC samples, with the criteria of FDR below 0.01 and a log2 fold change above 5 up to day 15. CD4 or CD8 identity was assigned to each bulk clonotype according to whether the clonotype was present at higher abundance in the sequenced CD4 repertoire or the sequenced CD8 repertoire. TCRdb reanalyzed the raw reads on its own, using fastp at Q25 for trimming and MiXCR for clone calling, and kept in-frame beta chains. Rows merge per CDR3 protein into single entries with the most common DNA and genes. These V and J calls originate from TCRdb's pipeline instead of the authors' own analysis. This sample comprises about 330,000 distinct CDR3 sequences, 7% to 10% of them detected only once. The ten largest account for roughly 18% of the sample.

Specimen: PBMCs, collected 35 to 50 days after the first yellow fever vaccination. This chain joins TRBV5-1 to TRBJ2-5; TRBD2 aligns with 11 central bases. The TCR sequence derives from a man between 18 and 29 years old who received the YFV17D yellow fever vaccine. In nucleotide form, the sequence is TGCGCCAGCAGCTTGGCTAGCGGGGGGTACCAAGAGACCCAGTACTTC. This yields the protein CASSLASGGYQETQYF.